The following is a TCR beta chain sequence with its context. In the original analysis: Reference gene primer amplification in the assay estimated nucleated cell counts. Here immunoSEQ multiplex PCR was the method, and the copy in TCRdb shows in-frame clones only, minus some. For V, J and clone size, that table is used; D and trimming come from the DNA. The repertoire holds about 140,000 clones, approximately 83% seen once, with 8% in the top ten. This sample was included in a study of blood T cell repertoires in COVID-19. Study-level background: Italy, Spain and the United States were the sources of the convalescent and acute COVID-19 samples. In each case, the material was cDNA or gDNA derived from T cells, B-cell-depleted T cells, or PBMCs.

After removal of 4 bases from V and 3 bases from J, the junction contained 7 bases not matched to a gene. The CDR3 sequence is 15 residues long. Per the germline V gene, CDR1 is LNHDA and CDR2 is SQIVND (reference sequence). The chain recombines TRBV19 with TRBJ2-7; 9 bases are a match to TRBD1. The clonotype comes from a human donor in a cohort sampled during active COVID-19. Sequencing used peripheral blood. The CDR3 DNA follows: TGTGCCAGTAGTACAACAGGGGGCCCCCACTACGAGCAGTACTTC. Its protein is CASSTTGGPHYEQYF.